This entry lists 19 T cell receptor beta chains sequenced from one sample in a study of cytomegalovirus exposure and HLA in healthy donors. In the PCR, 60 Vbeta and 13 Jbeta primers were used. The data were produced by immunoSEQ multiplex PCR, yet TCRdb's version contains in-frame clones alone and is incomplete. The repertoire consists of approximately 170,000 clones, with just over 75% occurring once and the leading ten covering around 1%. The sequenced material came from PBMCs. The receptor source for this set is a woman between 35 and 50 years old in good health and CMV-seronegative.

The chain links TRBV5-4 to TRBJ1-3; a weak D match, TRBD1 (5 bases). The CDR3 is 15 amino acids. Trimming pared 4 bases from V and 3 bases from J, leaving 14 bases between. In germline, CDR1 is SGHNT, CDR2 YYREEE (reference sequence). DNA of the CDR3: TGTGCCAGCAGCCCCGGCGGGGGAAATGGAAACACCATATATTTT. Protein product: CASSPGGGNGNTIYF.

The CDR3 region is CASSRMEGYTF. The CDR3 DNA reads TGTGCCAGCAGTAGGATGGAGGGCTACACCTTC. The rearrangement links TRBV6-1 to TRBJ1-2; D is unclear. V was shortened by 5 bases and J by 8 bases, with 9 bases between the two germline ends. Germline V lookup: CDR1 MNHNS, CDR2 SASEGT. The CDR3 has 11 amino acids.

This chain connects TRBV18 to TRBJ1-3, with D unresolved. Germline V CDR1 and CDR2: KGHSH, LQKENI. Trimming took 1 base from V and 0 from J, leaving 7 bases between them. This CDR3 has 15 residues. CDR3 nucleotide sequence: TGTGCCAGCTCACCACAACAGAGCTCTGGAAACACCATATATTTT. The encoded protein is CASSPQQSSGNTIYF.

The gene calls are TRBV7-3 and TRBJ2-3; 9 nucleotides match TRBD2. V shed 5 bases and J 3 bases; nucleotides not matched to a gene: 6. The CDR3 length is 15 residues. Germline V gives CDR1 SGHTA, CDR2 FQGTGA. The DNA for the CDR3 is TGTGCCAGCAGCCCCAGCGGACTAGCGACAGATACGCAGTATTTT. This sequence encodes CASSPSGLATDTQYF.

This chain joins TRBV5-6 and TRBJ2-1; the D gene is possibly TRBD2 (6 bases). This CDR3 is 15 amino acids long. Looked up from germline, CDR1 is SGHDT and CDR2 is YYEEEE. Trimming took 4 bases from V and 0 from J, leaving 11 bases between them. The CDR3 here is CASSEGEVSYNEQFF. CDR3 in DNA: TGTGCCAGCAGCGAAGGGGAGGTCTCCTACAATGAGCAGTTCTTC.

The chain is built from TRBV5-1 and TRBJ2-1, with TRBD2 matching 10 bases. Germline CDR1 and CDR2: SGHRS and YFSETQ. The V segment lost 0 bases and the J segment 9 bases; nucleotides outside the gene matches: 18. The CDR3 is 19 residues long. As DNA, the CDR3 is TGCGCCAGCAGCTTGGGGCTAGCGGGAGTTCAGTTCCAGGTCGGTGAGCAGTTCTTC. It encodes CASSLGLAGVQFQVGEQFF.

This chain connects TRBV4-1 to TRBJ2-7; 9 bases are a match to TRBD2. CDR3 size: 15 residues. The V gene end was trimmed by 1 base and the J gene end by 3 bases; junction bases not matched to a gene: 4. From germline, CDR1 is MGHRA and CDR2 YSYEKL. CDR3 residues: CASSQGASGNYEQYF. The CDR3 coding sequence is TGCGCCAGCAGCCAAGGGGCTAGCGGGAACTACGAGCAGTACTTC.

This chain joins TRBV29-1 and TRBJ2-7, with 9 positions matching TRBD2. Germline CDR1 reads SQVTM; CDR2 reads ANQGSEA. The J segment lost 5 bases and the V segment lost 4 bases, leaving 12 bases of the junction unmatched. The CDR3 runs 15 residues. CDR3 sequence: CSVGVAGEVKDEQYF. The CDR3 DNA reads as TGCAGCGTTGGAGTAGCGGGAGAGGTAAAGGACGAGCAGTACTTC.

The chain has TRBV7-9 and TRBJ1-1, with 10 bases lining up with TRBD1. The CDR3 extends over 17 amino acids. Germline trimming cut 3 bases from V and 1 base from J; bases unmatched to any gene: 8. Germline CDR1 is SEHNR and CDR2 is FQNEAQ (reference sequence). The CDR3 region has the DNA TGTGCCAGCAGCTTCCGACAGGGGGCTGGGAAGAACACTGAAGCTTTCTTT. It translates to CASSFRQGAGKNTEAFF. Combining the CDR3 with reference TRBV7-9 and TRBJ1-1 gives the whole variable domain DTGVSQNPRHKITKRGQNVTFRCDPISEHNRLYWYRQTLGQGPEFLTYFQNEAQLEKSRLLSDRFSAERPKGSFSTLEIQRTEQGDSAMYLCASSFRQGAGKNTEAFFGQGTRLTVV.

The CDR3 protein is CASSLRSTSGHEQFF. The CDR3 DNA reads TGTGCCAGCAGCTTACGGTCAACTAGCGGTCATGAGCAGTTCTTC. This chain uses TRBV5-6 with TRBJ2-1; 8 bases are shared with TRBD2. Germline V gene data show CDR1 as SGHDT and CDR2 as YYEEEE. The CDR3 is 15 residues long. V shed 2 bases, J shed 8 bases, and the junction held 9 bases outside the gene matches.

CDR3 DNA: TGTGCCAGCAGCTTAGTTGGGACAGGGCCTTACGAGCAGTACTTC. Residues: CASSLVGTGPYEQYF. This rearrangement joins TRBV7-8 to TRBJ2-7; 9 bases are shared with TRBD1. Germline CDR1 and CDR2: SGHVS and FQNEAQ. This CDR3 spans 15 amino acids. V was clipped by 1 base and J by 4 bases; unmatched bases: 5.

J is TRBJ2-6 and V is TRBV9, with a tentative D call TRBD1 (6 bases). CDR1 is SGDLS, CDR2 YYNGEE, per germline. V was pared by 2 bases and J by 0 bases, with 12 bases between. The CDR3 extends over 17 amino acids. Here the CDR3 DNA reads TGTGCCAGCAGCGTCTGGACAGCCAGCTCTGGGGCCAACGTCCTGACTTTC. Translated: CASSVWTASSGANVLTF.

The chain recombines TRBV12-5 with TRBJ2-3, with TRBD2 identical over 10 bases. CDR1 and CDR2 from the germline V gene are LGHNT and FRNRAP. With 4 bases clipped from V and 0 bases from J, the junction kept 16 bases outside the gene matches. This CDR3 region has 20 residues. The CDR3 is CASGWTTGTSVSSSTDTQYF. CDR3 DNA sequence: TGTGCTAGTGGTTGGACAACCGGGACTAGCGTAAGTTCTAGCACAGATACGCAGTATTTT.

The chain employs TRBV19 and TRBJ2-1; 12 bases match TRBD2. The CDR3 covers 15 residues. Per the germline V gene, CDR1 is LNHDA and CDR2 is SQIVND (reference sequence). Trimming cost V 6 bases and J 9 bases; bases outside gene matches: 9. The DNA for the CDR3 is TGTGCCAGTAGCCCGACTAGCGGGAGTTTGGGTGAGCAGTTCTTC. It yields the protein CASSPTSGSLGEQFF.

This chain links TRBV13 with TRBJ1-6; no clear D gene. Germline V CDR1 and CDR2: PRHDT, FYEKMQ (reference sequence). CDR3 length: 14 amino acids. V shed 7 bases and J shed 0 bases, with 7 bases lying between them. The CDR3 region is CASTLSSYNSPLHF. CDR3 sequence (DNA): TGTGCCAGCACCTTGAGCTCCTATAATTCACCCCTCCACTTT.

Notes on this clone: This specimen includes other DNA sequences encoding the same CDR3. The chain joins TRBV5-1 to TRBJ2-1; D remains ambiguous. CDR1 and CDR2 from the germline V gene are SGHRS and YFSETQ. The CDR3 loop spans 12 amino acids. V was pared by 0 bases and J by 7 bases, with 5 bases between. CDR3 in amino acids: CASSLGGNEQFF. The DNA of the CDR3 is TGCGCCAGCAGCTTGGGAGGAAATGAGCAGTTCTTC.

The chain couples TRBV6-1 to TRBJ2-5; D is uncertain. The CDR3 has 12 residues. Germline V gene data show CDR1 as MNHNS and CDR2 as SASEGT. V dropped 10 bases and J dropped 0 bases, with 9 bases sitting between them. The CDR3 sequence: CAITEYQETQYF. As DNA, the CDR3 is TGTGCCATCACAGAGTACCAAGAGACCCAGTACTTC.

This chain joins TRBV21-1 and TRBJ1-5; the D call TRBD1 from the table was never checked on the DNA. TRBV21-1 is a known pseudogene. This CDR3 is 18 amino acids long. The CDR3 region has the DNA TGTGCCAGCAGCCACAAAGAGGTGGGACAGGGGGGCGATCAGCCCCAGCATTTT. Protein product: CASSHKEVGQGGDQPQHF.

The CDR3 reads CASSLDRGVNTEAFF. The CDR3 bases are TGTGCCAGCAGTTTGGACAGGGGGGTCAACACTGAAGCTTTCTTT. The V call is TRBV28, the J call TRBJ1-1, with 10 bases identical to TRBD1. V gave up 3 bases and J gave up 2 bases; unmatched junction bases: 3. There are 15 residues in the CDR3. The germline CDR1 and CDR2 sequences are MDHEN and SYDVKM.